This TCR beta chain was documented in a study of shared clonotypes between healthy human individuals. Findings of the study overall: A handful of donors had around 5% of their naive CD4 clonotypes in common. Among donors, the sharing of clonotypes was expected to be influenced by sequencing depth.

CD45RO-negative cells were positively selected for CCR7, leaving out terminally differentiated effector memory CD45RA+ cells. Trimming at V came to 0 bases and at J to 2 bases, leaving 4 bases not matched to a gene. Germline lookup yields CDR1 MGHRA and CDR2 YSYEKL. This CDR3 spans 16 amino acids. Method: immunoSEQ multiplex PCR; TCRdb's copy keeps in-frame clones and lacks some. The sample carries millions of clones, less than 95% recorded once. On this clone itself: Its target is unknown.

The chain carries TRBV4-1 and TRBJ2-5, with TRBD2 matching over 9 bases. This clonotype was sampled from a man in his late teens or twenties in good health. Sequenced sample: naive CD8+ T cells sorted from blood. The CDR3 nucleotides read TGCGCCAGCAGCCAAGAGCTAGCGGGACTACAAGAGACCCAGTACTTC. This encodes CASSQELAGLQETQYF.